This T cell receptor beta chain was recovered during a study of CXCR3-negative and CXCR3-positive naive CD8 T cells. The germline CDR1 and CDR2 sequences are LGHDT and YNNKEL (reference sequence). The CDR3 contains 15 residues. Libraries were UMI-labeled 5' RACE TRB cDNA. From the 5' RACE reads, TCRdb lists one entry per CDR3 protein and no DNA. This sample's table reports over 100,000 distinct CDR3 sequences. This TCR was recovered from a human donor in good health. Some clones in this sample may be carry-over from other donors' samples. J is TRBJ2-1 and V is TRBV3-1; TCRdb lists TRBD2, though no DNA is available to test this call. Sequenced input: naive CXCR3- CD8+ T cells from blood. Subset: CD45RO-CCR7+CD27+CD95- naive CD8+ T cells lacking CXCR3 (TNR3-). The CDR3 spells CASSPRPKALDEQFF.